This T cell receptor (beta chain) is drawn from a study of OX40 agonist ivuxolimab in advanced cancers. Looking at the study overall: The costimulatory receptor OX40 (CD134) was targeted by ivuxolimab, a fully human IgG2 agonistic monoclonal antibody. Patients were allowed to have had prior anti-PD-1, anti-PD-L1 or anti-CTLA-4 therapy, and approximately 40% of the dose-escalation patients had been treated with checkpoint inhibitors. The purpose of peripheral TCRbeta sequencing was to test whether ivuxolimab changed TCR sequence diversity and led to clonal T-cell expansion. Partial responses were achieved by three dose-escalation patients, of whom one had hepatocellular carcinoma and two had cutaneous melanoma. Intravenous ivuxolimab was administered to patients every 2 weeks at six dose levels: 0.01, 0.1, 0.3, 1.5, 3 and 10 mg/kg. Among the approximately 50 dose-escalation patients, around 20 had hepatocellular carcinoma, 15 melanoma, 9 renal cell carcinoma and 9 head and neck cancer. The dose-escalation cohort was 82.7% male with a mean age of approximately 60 years, ranging from roughly 20 to 80. The paper describes the monotherapy dose-escalation part (N of about 54 patients) of the phase I trial of ivuxolimab.

A remark on this clone: It lacks a known antigen. Base quality data are lacking; no much larger clone is found one base away.

What the research found in general, with its limitations: The antigen specificity of the clonally expanded peripheral T cells was not determined. Low levels of normalized T-cell clonal expansion were also seen in some patients who did not respond. At doses of 0.1 to 3.0 mg/kg, clonal expansion of both CD4+ and CD8+ T cells in blood was seen between baseline and week 6. On average, CD8+ T cells showed more expanded clones than CD4+ T cells after ivuxolimab. Partial responders in the 0.1-3.0 mg/kg groups had among the lowest normalized peripheral clonal expansion, especially among CD8+ T cells.

The trial excluded patients who had a history of autoimmune disease or were on systemic immunosuppression. In every dose cohort, peripheral blood was drawn for TCR sequencing at baseline, cycle 4 day 1, and cycle 7 day 1. The samples were drawn from a first-in-human, open-label, multicenter phase I dose-escalation trial of ivuxolimab. Adults with locally advanced or metastatic melanoma, renal cell carcinoma, hepatocellular carcinoma or head and neck squamous cell carcinoma were enrolled in the trial. Before TCR sequencing, CD4+ T cells and CD8+ T cells were sorted from peripheral blood as separate populations. Genomic DNA was isolated from the sorted cells so that the TCRbeta CDR3 region could be sequenced. TCRbeta CDR3 regions were sequenced using the immunoSEQ Assay. In its TCRdb copy, this immuneACCESS table keeps in-frame sequences only and misses some clones. Where compared with another copy, unresolved V genes explain less than half of these, and the others have no known cause. This sample has 24,000 or so clones in its table, and 75% to 90% of those were observed once. Over 15% of the sample rests with the top ten.

CDR1 is given as SGHTA and CDR2 as FQGNSA, both from the germline V gene. The CDR3 goes from the cysteine to the phenylalanine over 14 residues. Only the CDR3 DNA is retained, 42 bases long and in frame from the first base. V is clipped by 6 bases and J by 0 bases, and the sequence between their germline boundaries is 12 bases long. The material was CD4+ or CD8+ T cells sorted from blood, obtained in a trial of the OX40 agonist ivuxolimab. The clonotype originates from an adult with an advanced solid tumor such as melanoma, head and neck, liver or kidney cancer. The chain is assembled from TRBV7-2 and TRBJ2-7, with no confidently assigned D gene. The DNA is as follows: TGTGCCAGCAGTCGACTCACCAGCTCCTACGAGCAGTACTTC. It translates as CASSRLTSSYEQYF.